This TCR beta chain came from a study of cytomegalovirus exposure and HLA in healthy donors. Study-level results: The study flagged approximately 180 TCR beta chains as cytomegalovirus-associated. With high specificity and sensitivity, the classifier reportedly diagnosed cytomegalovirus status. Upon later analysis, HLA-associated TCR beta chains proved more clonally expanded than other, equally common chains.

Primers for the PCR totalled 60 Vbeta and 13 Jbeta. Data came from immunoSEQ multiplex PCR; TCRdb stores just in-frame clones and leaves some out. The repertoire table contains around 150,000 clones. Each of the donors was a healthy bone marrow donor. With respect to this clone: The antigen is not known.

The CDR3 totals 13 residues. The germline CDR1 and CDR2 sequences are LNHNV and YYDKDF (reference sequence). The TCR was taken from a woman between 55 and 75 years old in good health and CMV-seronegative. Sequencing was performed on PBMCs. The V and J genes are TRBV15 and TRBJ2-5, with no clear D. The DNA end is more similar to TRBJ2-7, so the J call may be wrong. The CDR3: CATSTPEHYEQYF. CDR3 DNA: TGTGCCACCAGCACACCTGAGCACTACGAGCAGTACTTC.